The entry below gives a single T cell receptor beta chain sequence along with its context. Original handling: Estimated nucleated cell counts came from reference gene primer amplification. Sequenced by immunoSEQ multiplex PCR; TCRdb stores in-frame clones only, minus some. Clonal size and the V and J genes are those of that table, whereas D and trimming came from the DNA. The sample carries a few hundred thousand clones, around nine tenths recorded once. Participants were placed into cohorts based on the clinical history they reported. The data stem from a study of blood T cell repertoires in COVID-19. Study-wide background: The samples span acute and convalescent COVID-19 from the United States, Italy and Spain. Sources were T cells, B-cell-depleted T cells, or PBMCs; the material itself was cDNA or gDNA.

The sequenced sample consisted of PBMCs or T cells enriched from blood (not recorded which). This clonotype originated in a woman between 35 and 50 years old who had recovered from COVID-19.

The CDR3: CASSLGGGTGGYEQYF. The CDR3 DNA reads TGTGCCAGCAGCTTAGGAGGGGGGACAGGGGGCTACGAGCAGTACTTC. The chain carries TRBV7-2 and TRBJ2-7; TRBD1 aligns across 11 bases. This CDR3 spans 16 amino acids. Germline CDR1 and CDR2: SGHTA and FQGNSA. After removal of 1 base from V and 3 bases from J, the junction contained 5 bases not matched to a gene.